This TCR beta chain was sequenced for a study of T cells in women clearing cervical HPV infection. As for the study in general: Control women cleared a single incident HPV16 infection within 12 months. Study conclusions and caveats: Unknown T-cell numbers per sample may underlie the richness differences. CIN3+ cases had significantly higher TCR repertoire richness than controls, but evenness did not differ.

With respect to this clone: What it binds is unknown. The CDR3 end is not reached by the read, which stops 3 residues before it; the germline J gene fills it in.

Trimming removed 5 bases from V and 4 bases from J; junction bases left unmatched: 9. The CDR3 is made up of 15 amino acids. Germline V gene data show CDR1 as SEHNR and CDR2 as FQNEAQ (reference sequence). Profiled with immunoSEQ multiplex PCR; TCRdb holds only in-frame clones, not every one. In all, the sample yields approximately 31,000 clones. V is TRBV7-9 and J is TRBJ2-7, with 9 bases lining up with TRBD2. Input material: blood buffy coat. The receptor's source is a woman between 18 and 69 years old with a cervical HPV16 infection that either progressed to CIN3+ or cleared (not recorded which). CDR3 loop: CASSRSGRWIYEQYF. The CDR3 DNA, read in part, is TGTGCCAGCAGCAGGAGCGGGAGGTGGATATACGAG.